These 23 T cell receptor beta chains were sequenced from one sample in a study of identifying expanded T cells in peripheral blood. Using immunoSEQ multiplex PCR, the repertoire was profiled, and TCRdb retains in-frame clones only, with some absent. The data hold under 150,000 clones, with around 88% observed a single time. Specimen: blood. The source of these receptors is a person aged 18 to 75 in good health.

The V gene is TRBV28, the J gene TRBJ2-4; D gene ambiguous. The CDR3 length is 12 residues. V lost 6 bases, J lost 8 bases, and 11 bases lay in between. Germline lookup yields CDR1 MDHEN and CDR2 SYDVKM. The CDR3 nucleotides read TGTGCCAGCAGCCAGGCAGTCGACATTCAGTACTTC. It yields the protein CASSQAVDIQYF.

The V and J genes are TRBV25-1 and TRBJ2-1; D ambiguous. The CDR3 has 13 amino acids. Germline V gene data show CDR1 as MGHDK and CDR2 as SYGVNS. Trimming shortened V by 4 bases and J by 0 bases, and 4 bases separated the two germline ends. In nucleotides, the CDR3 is TGTGCCAGCAGTGGCCTCTCCTACAATGAGCAGTTCTTC. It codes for CASSGLSYNEQFF.

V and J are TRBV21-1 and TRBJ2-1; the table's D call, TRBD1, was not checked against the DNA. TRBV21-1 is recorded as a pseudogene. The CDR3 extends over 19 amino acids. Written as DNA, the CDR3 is TGTGCCAGCAGCAAAGTCGAGGCAAAAGTCCAGGGGGATTACAATGAGCAGTTCTTC. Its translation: CASSKVEAKVQGDYNEQFF.

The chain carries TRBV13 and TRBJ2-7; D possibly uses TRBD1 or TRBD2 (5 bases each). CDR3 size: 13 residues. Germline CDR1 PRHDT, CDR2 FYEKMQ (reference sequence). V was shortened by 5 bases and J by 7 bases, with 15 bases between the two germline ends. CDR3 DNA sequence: TGTGCCAGCAGCCAGGGACCGACGGGGGAGCAGTACTTC. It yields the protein CASSQGPTGEQYF.

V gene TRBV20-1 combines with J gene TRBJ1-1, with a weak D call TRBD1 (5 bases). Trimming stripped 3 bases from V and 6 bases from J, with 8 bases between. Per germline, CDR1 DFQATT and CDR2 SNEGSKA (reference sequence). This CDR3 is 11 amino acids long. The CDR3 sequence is CSASRVAEAFF. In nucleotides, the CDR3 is TGCAGTGCTAGCAGGGTAGCTGAAGCTTTCTTT.

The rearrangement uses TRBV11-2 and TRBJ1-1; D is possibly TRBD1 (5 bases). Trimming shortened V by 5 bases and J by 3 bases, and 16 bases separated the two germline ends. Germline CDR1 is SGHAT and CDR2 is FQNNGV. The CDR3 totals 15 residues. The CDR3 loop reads CASSASQGGDTEAFF. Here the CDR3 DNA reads TGTGCCAGCAGCGCCTCCCAGGGAGGGGACACTGAAGCTTTCTTT.

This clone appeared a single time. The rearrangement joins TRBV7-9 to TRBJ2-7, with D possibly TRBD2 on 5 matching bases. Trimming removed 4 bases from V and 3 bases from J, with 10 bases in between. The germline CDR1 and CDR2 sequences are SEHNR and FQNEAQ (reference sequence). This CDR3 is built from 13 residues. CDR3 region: CASSSDSRYEQYF. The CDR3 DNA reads TGTGCCAGCAGCTCGGACTCACGCTACGAGCAGTACTTC. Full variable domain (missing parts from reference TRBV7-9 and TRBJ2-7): DTGVSQNPRHKITKRGQNVTFRCDPISEHNRLYWYRQTLGQGPEFLTYFQNEAQLEKSRLLSDRFSAERPKGSFSTLEIQRTEQGDSAMYLCASSSDSRYEQYFGPGTRLTVT.

In DNA, the CDR3 is TGTGCCAGCAGTTTAACCATGAGTCTACTGAATAACTATGGCTACACCTTC. It codes for CASSLTMSLLNNYGYTF. V is TRBV28 and J is TRBJ1-2, with no clear D. From germline, CDR1 is MDHEN and CDR2 SYDVKM. V was clipped by 2 bases and J by 1 base, with 17 bases between them. The CDR3 has 17 amino acids.

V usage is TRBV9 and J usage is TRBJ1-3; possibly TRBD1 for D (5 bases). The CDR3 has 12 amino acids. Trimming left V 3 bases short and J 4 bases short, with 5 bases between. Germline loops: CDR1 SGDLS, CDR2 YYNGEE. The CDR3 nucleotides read TGTGCCAGCAGCGAGGGGGGAAACACCATATATTTT. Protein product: CASSEGGNTIYF.

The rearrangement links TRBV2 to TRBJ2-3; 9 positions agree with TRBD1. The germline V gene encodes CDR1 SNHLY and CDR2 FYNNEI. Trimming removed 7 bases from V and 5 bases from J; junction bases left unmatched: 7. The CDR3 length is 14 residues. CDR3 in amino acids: CASIYRGRGDTQYF. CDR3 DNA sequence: TGTGCCAGCATTTACAGGGGGCGCGGAGATACGCAGTATTTT. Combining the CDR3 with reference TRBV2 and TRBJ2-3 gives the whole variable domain EPEVTQTPSHQVTQMGQEVILRCVPISNHLYFYWYRQILGQKVEFLVSFYNNEISEKSEIFDDQFSVERPDGSNFTLKIRSTKLEDSAMYFCASIYRGRGDTQYFGPGTRLTVL.

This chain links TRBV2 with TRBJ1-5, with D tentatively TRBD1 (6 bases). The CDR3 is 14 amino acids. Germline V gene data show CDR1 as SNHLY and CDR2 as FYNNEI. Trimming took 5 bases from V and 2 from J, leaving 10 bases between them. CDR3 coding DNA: TGTGCCAGCAGTTCCCGACAGGGCAATCAGCCCCAGCATTTT. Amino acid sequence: CASSSRQGNQPQHF.

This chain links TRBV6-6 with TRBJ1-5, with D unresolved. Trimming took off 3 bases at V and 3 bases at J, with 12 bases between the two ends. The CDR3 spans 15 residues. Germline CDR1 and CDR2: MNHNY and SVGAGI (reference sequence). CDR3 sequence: CASSYGFLTNQPQHF. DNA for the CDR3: TGTGCCAGCAGTTATGGTTTCCTTACCAATCAGCCCCAGCATTTT.

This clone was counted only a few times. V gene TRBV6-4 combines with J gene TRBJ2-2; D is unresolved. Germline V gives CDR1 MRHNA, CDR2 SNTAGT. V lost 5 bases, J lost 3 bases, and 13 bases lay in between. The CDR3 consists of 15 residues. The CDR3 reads CASSSGLTDTGELFF. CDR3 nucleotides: TGTGCCAGCAGTTCTGGGCTCACGGACACCGGGGAGCTGTTTTTT.

CDR3 in amino acids: CASSLAGASRGEQFF. In DNA form, the CDR3 reads TGTGCCAGCAGCTTGGCGGGGGCCTCCCGCGGGGAGCAGTTCTTC. This chain uses TRBV5-5 with TRBJ2-1; D possibly matches TRBD1 or TRBD2 (6 bases each). The germline CDR1 and CDR2 sequences are SGHKS and YYEKEE (reference sequence). Trimming shortened V by 0 bases and J by 10 bases, and 17 bases separated the two germline ends. This CDR3 region has 15 residues.

CDR3 bases: TGTGCCAGCAGCTTAGAGGGGGGTCGAGAGACCCAGTACTTC. Residues: CASSLEGGRETQYF. The rearrangement joins TRBV7-3 to TRBJ2-5, with D tentatively TRBD1 or TRBD2 (6 bases each). The CDR3 has 14 residues. V was shortened by 2 bases and J by 4 bases, with 11 bases between the two germline ends. The germline CDR1 and CDR2 sequences are SGHTA and FQGTGA.

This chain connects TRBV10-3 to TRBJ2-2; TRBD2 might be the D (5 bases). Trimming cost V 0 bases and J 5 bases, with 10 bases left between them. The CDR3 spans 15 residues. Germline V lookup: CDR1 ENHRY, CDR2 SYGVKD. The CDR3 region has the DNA TGTGCCATCAGTGAGTCTAGGGAGCCAACCGGGGAGCTGTTTTTT. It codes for CAISESREPTGELFF.

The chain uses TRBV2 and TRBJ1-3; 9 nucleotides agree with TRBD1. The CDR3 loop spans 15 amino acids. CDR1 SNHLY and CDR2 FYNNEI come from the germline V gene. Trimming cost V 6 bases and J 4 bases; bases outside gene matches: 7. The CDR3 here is CASSGQGITGNTIYF. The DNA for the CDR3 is TGTGCCAGCAGCGGACAGGGGATTACGGGAAACACCATATATTTT.

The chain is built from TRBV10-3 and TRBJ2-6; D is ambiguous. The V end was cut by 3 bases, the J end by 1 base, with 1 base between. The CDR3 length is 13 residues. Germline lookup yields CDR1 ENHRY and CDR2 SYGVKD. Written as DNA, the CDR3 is TGTGCCATCAGTGATTCTGGGGCCAACGTCCTGACTTTC. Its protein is CAISDSGANVLTF.

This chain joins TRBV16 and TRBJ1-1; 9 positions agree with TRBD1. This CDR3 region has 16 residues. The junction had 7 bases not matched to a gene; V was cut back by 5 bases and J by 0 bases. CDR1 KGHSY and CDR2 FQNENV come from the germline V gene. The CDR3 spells CASSFRDRAMNTEAFF. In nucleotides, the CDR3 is TGTGCCAGCAGCTTTAGGGACAGGGCAATGAACACTGAAGCTTTCTTT.

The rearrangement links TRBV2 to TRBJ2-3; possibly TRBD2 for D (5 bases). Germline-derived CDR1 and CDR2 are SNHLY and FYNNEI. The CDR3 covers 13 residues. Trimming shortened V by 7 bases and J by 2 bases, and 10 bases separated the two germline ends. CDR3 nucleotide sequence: TGTGCCAGCAAGGAGCGGAACACAGATACGCAGTATTTT. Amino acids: CASKERNTDTQYF.

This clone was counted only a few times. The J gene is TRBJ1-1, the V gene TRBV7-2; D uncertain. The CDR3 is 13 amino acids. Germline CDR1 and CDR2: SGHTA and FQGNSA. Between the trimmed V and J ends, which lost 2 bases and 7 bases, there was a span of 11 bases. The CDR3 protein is CASSLPIASEAFF. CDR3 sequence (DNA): TGTGCCAGCAGCTTACCGATCGCCAGTGAAGCTTTCTTT.

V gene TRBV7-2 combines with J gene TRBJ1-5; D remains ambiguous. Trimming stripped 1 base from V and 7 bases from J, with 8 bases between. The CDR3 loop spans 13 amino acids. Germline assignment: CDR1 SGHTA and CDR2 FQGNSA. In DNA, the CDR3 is TGTGCCAGCAGCTTAGGGGCCAGGCAGCCCCAGCATTTT. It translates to CASSLGARQPQHF.

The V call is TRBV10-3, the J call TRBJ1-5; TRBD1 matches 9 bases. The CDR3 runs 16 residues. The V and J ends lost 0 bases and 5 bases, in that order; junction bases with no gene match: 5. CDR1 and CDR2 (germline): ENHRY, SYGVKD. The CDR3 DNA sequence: TGTGCCATCAGTGAGTCGATGGGGACAGGGTATCAGCCCCAGCATTTT. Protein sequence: CAISESMGTGYQPQHF.